These 4 T cell receptor beta chains were all obtained from the same sample, sequenced in a study of human T cells and chemical hapten exposure. The time point denotes: patch test 1, 2 weeks after DPC sensitization. The treatment here: therapeutic diphenylcyclopropenone sensitization with weekly scalp DPC. TCRdb itself ran the RACE reads through MiXCR, one entry per CDR3 protein. In the table there are around 300,000 distinct CDR3 sequences, 6% to 8.5% of which are singletons. Sequencing used whole blood, obtained in connection with sensitization to the hapten diphenylcyclopropenone (DPC). The receptors were sampled from a woman younger than 35 with alopecia areata. Some clones in this sample may be carry-over from other donors' samples.

The rearrangement uses TRBV6-1 and TRBJ2-1, with 9 bases lining up with TRBD1. With V trimmed by 3 bases and J by 15 bases, 9 bases remained unmatched. The germline V gene encodes CDR1 MNHNS and CDR2 SASEGT. CDR3 size: 13 residues. CDR3 sequence reads: CASSEGERQGVFF. The DNA for the CDR3 is TGTGCCAGCAGTGAGGGCGAGAGACAGGGGGTGTTCTTC.

This sequence joins TRBV11-2 and TRBJ1-1; D remains unclear. The CDR3 has 12 residues. Germline-derived CDR1 and CDR2 are SGHAT and FQNNGV. The V and J ends lost 8 bases and 0 bases respectively, with 7 bases between them. This CDR3 reads CASCRLNTEAFF. The DNA of the CDR3 is TGTGCCAGCTGCCGGCTGAACACTGAAGCTTTCTTT. Complete variable domain (other parts from reference TRBV11-2 and TRBJ1-1): EAGVAQSPRYKIIEKRQSVAFWCNPISGHATLYWYQQILGQGPKLLIQFQNNGVVDDSQLPKDRFSAERLKGVDSTLKIQPAKLEDSAVYLCASCRLNTEAFFGQGTRLTVV.

The V gene is TRBV27, the J gene TRBJ1-4; 8 bases map to TRBD1. The CDR3 sequence is 12 residues long. Germline V CDR1 and CDR2: MNHEY, SMNVEV (reference sequence). V shed 8 bases and J 8 bases; nucleotides not matched to a gene: 4. The CDR3, as DNA: TGTGCCAGCGGTGGACAGGGAGAAAAACTGTTTTTT. Translating it yields CASGGQGEKLFF. Together with reference TRBV27 and TRBJ1-4, the CDR3 gives the full variable domain: EAQVTQNPRYLITVTGKKLTVTCSQNMNHEYMSWYRQDPGLGLRQIYYSMNVEVTDKGDVPEGYKVSRKEKRNFPLILESPSPNQTSLYFCASGGQGEKLFFGSGTQLSVL.

On this clonotype itself: With a much larger clone just one base away, this may be a read error. The gene calls are TRBV20-1 and TRBJ2-7; 8 bases map to TRBD2. The CDR3 is made up of 12 amino acids. Germline values: CDR1 DFQATT, CDR2 SNEGSKA (reference sequence). After removal of 5 bases from V and 5 bases from J, the junction contained 5 bases not matched to a gene. The CDR3 DNA follows: TGCAGTGCTTGCGGTAGCGGGGACGAGCAGTACTTC. Translation gives CSACGSGDEQYF.